This T cell receptor beta chain was sequenced in a study of blood T cell repertoires in COVID-19. Study information: The study drew acute and convalescent COVID-19 samples from the United States, Italy and Spain. T cells, B-cell-depleted T cells, or PBMCs provided the cDNA or gDNA that served as material.

V lost 4 bases and J lost 16; bases outside the gene matches: 16. The CDR3 extends over 17 amino acids. Germline V CDR1 and CDR2: MNHEY, SMNVEV (reference sequence). In the original processing: Nucleated cell counts were estimated from reference gene primer amplification. Only in-frame clones appear in the TCRdb table, and some are missing; sequencing was by immunoSEQ multiplex PCR. That table furnishes V, J and clone size, whereas the DNA furnished D and trimming. This sample carries a few hundred thousand clones, around four fifths of them seen once, and the ten largest clones take 2.9%. The sample taken for sequencing was peripheral blood. This TCR derives from a man in his forties or fifties with active or convalescent COVID-19. The rearrangement uses TRBV27 and TRBJ2-1; 16 nucleotides line up with TRBD2. CDR3 nucleotides: TGTGCCAGCAGTTCGGACCTTCCGGGACTAGCGGGAGGGCGGGGTTTCTTC. Encoded protein: CASSSDLPGLAGGRGFF.